The 32 T cell receptor beta chains below come from one sample, sequenced in a study of shared clonotypes between healthy human individuals (dated by TCRdb to 2020 to 2021). The library was prepared using the immunoSEQ multiplex PCR assay. The clones in this table, taken by TCRdb from immuneACCESS, are in-frame only. Not every clone is retained; where verified, under half of the shortfall comes from an unresolved V gene, and the cause of the rest is unknown. This sample has some 700,000 clones in its table, and roughly 88% of those were observed once. Less than 40% of the sample comes from the top ten. Sequenced sample: memory CD8+ T cells from PBMCs. The cell subset or site label for this specimen denotes: CD45RO+ cells pooled with CCR7-negative TemRA cells. Receptors originate from a man between 18 and 35 years old in good health. Some clones in this sample may be carry-over from other donors' samples.

The rearrangement joins TRBV21-1 to TRBJ2-1; TRBD2 is taken as the D call from the table, unchecked against the DNA. TRBV21-1 is a recognized pseudogene. CDR3 size: 20 residues. The CDR3 reads CASSKRPTMVAGDSYNEQFF. Written as DNA, the CDR3 is TGTGCCAGCAGCAAAAGACCCACAATGGTAGCGGGAGACTCCTACAATGAGCAGTTCTTC.

The chain has TRBV9 and TRBJ1-2; 9 bases agree with TRBD1. This CDR3 is 12 amino acids long. After removal of 4 bases from V and 10 bases from J, the junction contained 5 bases not matched to a gene. Germline CDR1 SGDLS, CDR2 YYNGEE. The DNA of the CDR3 is TGTGCCAGCAGCACAGGACAGGGGACCTACACCTTC. As protein: CASSTGQGTYTF.

To note about this clone: Given the absence of the conserved phenylalanine or tryptophan at the CDR3 end, a read error is likely. The CDR3 reads CSVKGGEYSEQYL. CDR3 nucleotide sequence: TGCAGCGTTAAAGGGGGTGAATATTCCGAGCAGTACCTC. V is TRBV29-1 and J is TRBJ2-7, with TRBD1 as a possible D gene (6 bases). V lost 5 bases, J lost 6 bases, and 17 bases lay in between. The CDR3 is 13 residues long. Per germline, CDR1 SQVTM and CDR2 ANQGSEA.

This clone was counted a few times. A clone one base away is much larger, so this may be a read error. This CDR3 reads CASSSGELFF. The CDR3 coding sequence is TGTGCCAGCAGCTCCGGGGAGCTGTTTTTT. The V call is TRBV6-6, the J call TRBJ2-2; D unclear. V was pared by 6 bases and J by 6 bases, with 2 bases between. The germline V gene encodes CDR1 MNHNY and CDR2 SVGAGI (reference sequence). This CDR3 has 10 amino acids.

The chain couples TRBV27 to TRBJ1-2; D is unclear. V lost 1 base to trimming and J lost 2 bases, with 5 bases between them. The CDR3 spans 13 residues. Looked up from germline, CDR1 is MNHEY and CDR2 is SMNVEV (reference sequence). The CDR3 nucleotides are TGTGCCAGCAGTTTATGGCCGAACTATGGCTACACCTTC. It specifies CASSLWPNYGYTF.

The genes are TRBV27 and TRBJ2-7, with D perhaps TRBD1 (6 bases). The CDR3 is 12 residues long. The V gene's germline CDR1 is MNHEY and CDR2 SMNVEV (reference sequence). The V end lost 6 bases, the J end lost 2 bases, and 8 bases lay between the germline ends. The CDR3 coding sequence is TGTGCCAGCAGGGACAGTACCTACGAGCAGTACTTC. This encodes CASRDSTYEQYF.

This chain joins TRBV6-1 and TRBJ2-5; a weak D match, TRBD1 (5 bases). Germline values: CDR1 MNHNS, CDR2 SASEGT. V was shortened by 6 bases and J by 8 bases, with 19 bases between the two germline ends. The CDR3 runs to 14 residues. The CDR3: CASRNTGQGGTQYF. CDR3 DNA sequence: TGTGCCAGCAGGAACACTGGGCAGGGTGGAACCCAGTACTTC.

This chain joins TRBV11-1 and TRBJ2-1, with 7 bases that match TRBD2. The CDR3 is made up of 16 amino acids. V lost 4 bases, J lost 4 bases, and 10 bases stayed unmatched. Per the germline V gene, CDR1 is SGHAT and CDR2 is FQDESV (reference sequence). Written as DNA, the CDR3 is TGTGCCAGCAGCTCTCATACGGCGGGAGATTACAATGAGCAGTTCTTC. Translating it yields CASSSHTAGDYNEQFF.

CDR3 residues: CASSIGVRSNQPQHF. CDR3 DNA: TGTGCCAGTAGTATAGGAGTGCGTAGCAATCAGCCCCAGCATTTT. The chain links TRBV19 to TRBJ1-5; D is unclear. Germline values: CDR1 LNHDA, CDR2 SQIVND (reference sequence). Trimming removed 1 base at V and 0 bases at J, with 7 bases between. CDR3 length equals 15 residues.

This sequence joins TRBV10-3 and TRBJ2-7, with TRBD2 matching over 10 bases. CDR3 length: 18 amino acids. Unmatched junction bases numbered 14, after V lost 5 bases and J lost 1 base. CDR1 ENHRY and CDR2 SYGVKD come from the germline V gene. CDR3 bases: TGTGCCATCAGTACCACAAGGGGTAGCGGGAGGTTATCCTACGAGCAGTACTTC. It translates to CAISTTRGSGRLSYEQYF.

The V and J genes are TRBV27 and TRBJ2-1; D gene uncertain. Per germline, CDR1 MNHEY and CDR2 SMNVEV (reference sequence). The V end was cut by 5 bases, the J end by 0 bases, with 11 bases between. The CDR3 is made up of 15 amino acids. The CDR3 loop is CASSPQGFSYNEQFF. DNA of the CDR3: TGTGCCAGCAGTCCACAAGGTTTCTCCTACAATGAGCAGTTCTTC.

The rearrangement uses TRBV7-2 and TRBJ1-2; 9 bases are shared with TRBD1. Germline lookup yields CDR1 SGHTA and CDR2 FQGNSA. V lost 5 bases to trimming and J lost 2 bases; unmatched junction nucleotides: 6. This CDR3 is built from 15 residues. The CDR3 bases are TGTGCCAGCAGCCCAGGGACAGGGATAAACTATGGCTACACCTTC. This codes for CASSPGTGINYGYTF.

The V call is TRBV5-1, the J call TRBJ2-7; the D is unclear. The germline V gene encodes CDR1 SGHRS and CDR2 YFSETQ. V lost 3 bases and J lost 6, with 10 bases in between. The CDR3 extends over 12 amino acids. The CDR3 loop is CASSYPGSEQYF. DNA for the CDR3: TGCGCCAGCAGCTACCCCGGGTCCGAGCAGTACTTC.

The chain uses TRBV5-4 and TRBJ2-7, with TRBD2 matching over 10 bases. Germline CDR1 reads SGHNT; CDR2 reads YYREEE (reference sequence). With V trimmed by 4 bases and J by 5 bases, 6 bases remained unmatched. The CDR3 spans 14 residues. The CDR3 bases are TGTGCCAGCAGCCCTAGCGGGAGCTTTAACGAGCAGTACTTC. Its protein product is CASSPSGSFNEQYF.

This clone was counted a single time. The J gene is TRBJ2-1, the V gene TRBV14, with D possibly TRBD1 on 5 matching bases. Germline CDR1 SGHDN, CDR2 FVKESK. V lost 1 base and J 6 bases, leaving 19 bases between the germline ends. The CDR3 has 17 residues. As DNA, the CDR3 is TGTGCCAGCAGCCAAGCTCCCTGGGCTGGGGCCCTCAATGAGCAGTTCTTC. Amino acid sequence: CASSQAPWAGALNEQFF.

The chain recombines TRBV5-1 with TRBJ2-1, with a possible D match to TRBD1 (8 bases). Trimming shortened V by 0 bases and J by 8 bases, and 12 bases separated the two germline ends. The CDR3 spans 14 residues. The germline V gene encodes CDR1 SGHRS and CDR2 YFSETQ. The CDR3 loop is CASSLGTGRDEQFF. The DNA for the CDR3 is TGCGCCAGCAGCTTGGGGACAGGGAGGGATGAGCAGTTCTTC.

The V and J genes are TRBV28 and TRBJ2-7, with 7 positions matching TRBD1. CDR3 size: 16 residues. Germline CDR1 MDHEN, CDR2 SYDVKM. V dropped 7 bases and J dropped 3; count of bases not matched to a gene: 15. As DNA, the CDR3 is TGTGCCAGCACCGACACCCTCGGGACAGATGTCTACGAGCAGTACTTC. Encoded protein: CASTDTLGTDVYEQYF. Looking up the rest from reference TRBV28 and TRBJ2-7 gives the full variable domain: DVKVTQSSRYLVKRTGEKVFLECVQDMDHENMFWYRQDPGLGLRLIYFSYDVKMKEKGDIPEGYSVSREKKERFSLILESASTNQTSMYLCASTDTLGTDVYEQYFGPGTRLTVT.

The J gene is TRBJ1-2, the V gene TRBV15; no definite D call. The CDR3 contains 14 residues. Germline V lookup: CDR1 LNHNV, CDR2 YYDKDF (reference sequence). Between the trimmed V and J ends, which lost 5 bases and 1 base, there was a span of 11 bases. The CDR3 sequence: CATSPPFFNYGYTF. CDR3 in DNA: TGTGCCACCAGCCCACCCTTCTTTAACTATGGCTACACCTTC.

This chain uses TRBV6-1 with TRBJ2-1, with TRBD1 as a possible D gene (6 bases). The CDR3 runs 13 residues. Trimming stripped 7 bases from V and 6 bases from J, with 13 bases between. Per germline, CDR1 MNHNS and CDR2 SASEGT. CDR3 coding DNA: TGTGCCAGCACAAAGGGGGTCGGCAATGAGCAGTTCTTC. Its protein product is CASTKGVGNEQFF.

The chain links TRBV7-9 to TRBJ2-7; no firm D call. Germline assignment: CDR1 SEHNR and CDR2 FQNEAQ (reference sequence). V was pared by 5 bases and J by 5 bases, with 13 bases between. This CDR3 has 13 residues. The CDR3 nucleotides are TGTGCCAGCAGCCTAGGTCGATGGGACGAGCAGTACTTC. Its protein is CASSLGRWDEQYF.

The CDR3, as DNA: TGTGCCAGTAGTATTGACCTTCTAGGGGGTGATAGCAATCAGCCCCAGCATTTT. It translates to CASSIDLLGGDSNQPQHF. The chain joins TRBV19 to TRBJ1-5; tentatively, D is TRBD1 (6 bases). V gave up 3 bases and J gave up 0 bases, with 18 bases separating them. Germline V gives CDR1 LNHDA, CDR2 SQIVND (reference sequence). The CDR3 spans 18 residues.

There are a few counts of this clone. The gene calls are TRBV19 and TRBJ2-2, with D unclear. V gave up 6 bases and J gave up 7 bases, with 9 bases separating them. Germline lookup yields CDR1 LNHDA and CDR2 SQIVND (reference sequence). CDR3 length equals 12 residues. For the CDR3, the DNA is TGTGCCAGTAGGACCCCTAGCGGGGAGCTGTTTTTT. Its translation: CASRTPSGELFF. Using reference TRBV19 and TRBJ2-2 for the parts outside the CDR3, the full variable domain is DGGITQSPKYLFRKEGQNVTLSCEQNLNHDAMYWYRQDPGQGLRLIYYSQIVNDFQKGDIAEGYSVSREKKESFPLTVTSAQKNPTAFYLCASRTPSGELFFGEGSRLTVL.

This clone was counted a single time. This chain uses TRBV7-9 with TRBJ1-2; 9 bases align to TRBD1. The CDR3 is 16 residues long. Germline CDR1 and CDR2: SEHNR and FQNEAQ (reference sequence). Trimming at V came to 5 bases and at J to 2 bases, leaving 9 bases not matched to a gene. DNA for the CDR3: TGTGCCAGCAGCAACCCGGGACAGGGTCGAAACTATGGCTACACCTTC. It is translated as CASSNPGQGRNYGYTF.

DNA of the CDR3: TGTGCCAGCAGCAGAACAGGGACCTTAAGCAATCAGCCCCAGCATTTT. Translation gives CASSRTGTLSNQPQHF. The chain links TRBV28 to TRBJ1-5; D possibly corresponds to TRBD1 (6 bases). V lost 6 bases, J lost 1 base, and 16 bases lay in between. Germline lookup yields CDR1 MDHEN and CDR2 SYDVKM. The CDR3 runs to 16 residues. The full variable domain, in which reference TRBV28 and TRBJ1-5 provide the parts outside the CDR3, is DVKVTQSSRYLVKRTGEKVFLECVQDMDHENMFWYRQDPGLGLRLIYFSYDVKMKEKGDIPEGYSVSREKKERFSLILESASTNQTSMYLCASSRTGTLSNQPQHFGDGTRLSIL.

This clone has a single count. The rearrangement links TRBV27 to TRBJ1-5; 7 nucleotides align to TRBD1. With 0 bases clipped from V and 4 bases from J, the junction kept 0 bases outside the gene matches. This CDR3 contains 14 residues. Germline CDR1 reads MNHEY; CDR2 reads SMNVEV (reference sequence). CDR3 region: CASSLSGQNQPQHF. The CDR3 DNA reads TGTGCCAGCAGTTTATCGGGACAGAATCAGCCCCAGCATTTT.

The V call is TRBV15, the J call TRBJ2-2; unclear D gene. The V gene lost 5 bases and the J gene lost 7 bases, with 11 bases spanning the gap. Germline V gives CDR1 LNHNV, CDR2 YYDKDF (reference sequence). CDR3 length: 13 residues. In DNA, the CDR3 is TGTGCCACCAGCGCCCGAGGCAGCGGGGAGCTGTTTTTT. Encoded protein: CATSARGSGELFF. The full variable domain, completed using reference TRBV15 and TRBJ2-2, is DAMVIQNPRYQVTQFGKPVTLSCSQTLNHNVMYWYQQKSSQAPKLLFHYYDKDFNNEADTPDNFQSRRPNTSFCFLDIRSPGLGDTAMYLCATSARGSGELFFGEGSRLTVL.

This CDR3 reads CATDDRAGGADTQYF. The CDR3, as DNA: TGTGCCACCGACGACCGAGCGGGAGGAGCAGATACGCAGTATTTT. V gene TRBV19 combines with J gene TRBJ2-3, with 9 bases matching TRBD2. Germline trimming cut 10 bases from V and 4 bases from J; bases unmatched to any gene: 12. The V gene's germline CDR1 is LNHDA and CDR2 SQIVND (reference sequence). CDR3 length: 15 amino acids.

Only one count was recorded for this clone. The chain uses TRBV5-5 and TRBJ1-2; 7 bases fit TRBD1. The V segment lost 3 bases and the J segment 2 bases; nucleotides outside the gene matches: 4. The germline CDR1 and CDR2 sequences are SGHKS and YYEKEE (reference sequence). The CDR3 spans 14 residues. The CDR3 protein is CASSSRDSNYGYTF. The CDR3, as DNA: TGTGCCAGCAGCTCCCGGGACAGCAACTATGGCTACACCTTC.

The V call is TRBV5-6, the J call TRBJ1-1, with a possible D match to TRBD1 (5 bases). From germline, CDR1 is SGHDT and CDR2 YYEEEE. With 4 bases removed from V and 6 bases from J, the gap between germline ends came to 13 bases. The CDR3 has 13 residues. Here the CDR3 DNA reads TGTGCCAGCAGCCACCCTGGGGGGGCTGAAGCTTTCTTT. It is translated as CASSHPGGAEAFF.

The chain uses TRBV13 and TRBJ2-1; D is ambiguous. Looked up from germline, CDR1 is PRHDT and CDR2 is FYEKMQ (reference sequence). Between the trimmed V and J ends, which lost 5 bases and 6 bases, there was a span of 8 bases. The CDR3 is made up of 12 amino acids. In DNA form, the CDR3 reads TGTGCCAGCAGCCGGTTCAGCAATGAGCAGTTCTTC. It translates to CASSRFSNEQFF.

The chain has TRBV2 and TRBJ2-7; D ambiguous. The CDR3 is 14 residues long. Per germline, CDR1 SNHLY and CDR2 FYNNEI. The germline V and J ends were trimmed by 4 bases and 2 bases, with 12 bases remaining between them. The CDR3 here is CASSGPGRAYEQYF. The CDR3 DNA is TGTGCCAGCAGTGGGCCGGGTCGAGCCTACGAGCAGTACTTC.

This chain connects TRBV19 to TRBJ2-3; tentatively, D is TRBD2 (5 bases). CDR1 and CDR2 from the germline V gene are LNHDA and SQIVND (reference sequence). Trimming removed 3 bases at V and 0 bases at J, with 16 bases between. The CDR3 runs to 17 residues. The CDR3: CASSIEDYVTSTDTQYF. The CDR3 DNA sequence: TGTGCCAGTAGTATCGAAGACTACGTCACTAGCACAGATACGCAGTATTTT. The full variable domain, in which reference TRBV19 and TRBJ2-3 provide the parts outside the CDR3, is DGGITQSPKYLFRKEGQNVTLSCEQNLNHDAMYWYRQDPGQGLRLIYYSQIVNDFQKGDIAEGYSVSREKKESFPLTVTSAQKNPTAFYLCASSIEDYVTSTDTQYFGPGTRLTVL.